Detailed here is one T cell receptor beta chain. This specimen comes from a study of blood T cell repertoires in COVID-19. The wider study: PBMCs, B-cell-depleted T cells, or T cells provided the cDNA or gDNA that made up the material.

The CDR3 contains 15 residues. The germline V and J ends were trimmed by 1 base and 8 bases, with 14 bases remaining between them. Germline V CDR1 and CDR2: SGHVS, FNYEAQ. In the original processing: By means of reference gene primer amplification, nucleated cell counts were estimated. Profiling relied on immunoSEQ multiplex PCR, and the TCRdb table lists in-frame clones only, not all of them. V, J and clone size derive from that table, while D and trimming were established from the DNA sequence. Among around 300,000 clones listed, about nine tenths were seen once. The source is a man aged 50-60 years with acute or convalescent COVID-19. The sequencing sample was made of peripheral blood. The chain couples TRBV7-6 to TRBJ1-4; D possibly corresponds to TRBD1 (5 bases). The CDR3 DNA sequence: TGTGCCAGCAGCTTAGGCCGGGACGCGGGGGAAAAACTGTTTTTT. Its translation: CASSLGRDAGEKLFF.